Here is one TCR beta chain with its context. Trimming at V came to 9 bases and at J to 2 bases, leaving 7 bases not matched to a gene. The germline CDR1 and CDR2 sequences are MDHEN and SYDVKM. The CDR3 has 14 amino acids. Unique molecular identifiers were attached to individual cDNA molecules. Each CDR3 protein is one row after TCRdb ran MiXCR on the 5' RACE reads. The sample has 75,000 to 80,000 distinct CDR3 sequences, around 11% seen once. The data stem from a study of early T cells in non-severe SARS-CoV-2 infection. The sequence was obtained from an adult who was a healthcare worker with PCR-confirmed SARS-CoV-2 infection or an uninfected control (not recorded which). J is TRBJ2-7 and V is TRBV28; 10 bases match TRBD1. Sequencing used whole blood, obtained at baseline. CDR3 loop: CASIRDRGPYEQYF. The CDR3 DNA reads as TGTGCCAGTATCCGGGACAGGGGACCCTACGAGCAGTACTTC. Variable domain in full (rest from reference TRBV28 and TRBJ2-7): DVKVTQSSRYLVKRTGEKVFLECVQDMDHENMFWYRQDPGLGLRLIYFSYDVKMKEKGDIPEGYSVSREKKERFSLILESASTNQTSMYLCASIRDRGPYEQYFGPGTRLTVT.